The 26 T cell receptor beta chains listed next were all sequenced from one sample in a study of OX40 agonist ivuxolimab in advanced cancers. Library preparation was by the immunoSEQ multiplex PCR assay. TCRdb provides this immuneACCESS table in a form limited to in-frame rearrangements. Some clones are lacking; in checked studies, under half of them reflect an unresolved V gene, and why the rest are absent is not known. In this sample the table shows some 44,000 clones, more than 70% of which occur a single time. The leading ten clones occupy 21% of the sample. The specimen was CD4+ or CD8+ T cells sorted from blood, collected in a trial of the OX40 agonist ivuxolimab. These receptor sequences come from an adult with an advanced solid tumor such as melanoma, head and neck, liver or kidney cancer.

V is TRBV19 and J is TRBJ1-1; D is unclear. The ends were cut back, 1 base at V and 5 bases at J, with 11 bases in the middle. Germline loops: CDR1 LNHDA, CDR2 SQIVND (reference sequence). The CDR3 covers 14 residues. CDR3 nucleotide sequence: TGTGCCAGTAGTATAGGGGGTGGAGGGACTGAAGCTTTCTTT. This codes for CASSIGGGGTEAFF. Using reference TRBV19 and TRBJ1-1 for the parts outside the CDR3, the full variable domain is DGGITQSPKYLFRKEGQNVTLSCEQNLNHDAMYWYRQDPGQGLRLIYYSQIVNDFQKGDIAEGYSVSREKKESFPLTVTSAQKNPTAFYLCASSIGGGGTEAFFGQGTRLTVV.

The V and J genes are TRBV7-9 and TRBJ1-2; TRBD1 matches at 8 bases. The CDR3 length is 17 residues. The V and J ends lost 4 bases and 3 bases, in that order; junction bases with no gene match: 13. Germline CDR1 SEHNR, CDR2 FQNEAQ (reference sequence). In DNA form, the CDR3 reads TGTGCCAGCAGCTCAGGTGTCAGGACAGGGAGGGACTATGGCTACACCTTC. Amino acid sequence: CASSSGVRTGRDYGYTF. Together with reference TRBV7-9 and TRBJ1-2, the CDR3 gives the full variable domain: DTGVSQNPRHKITKRGQNVTFRCDPISEHNRLYWYRQTLGQGPEFLTYFQNEAQLEKSRLLSDRFSAERPKGSFSTLEIQRTEQGDSAMYLCASSSGVRTGRDYGYTFGSGTRLTVV.

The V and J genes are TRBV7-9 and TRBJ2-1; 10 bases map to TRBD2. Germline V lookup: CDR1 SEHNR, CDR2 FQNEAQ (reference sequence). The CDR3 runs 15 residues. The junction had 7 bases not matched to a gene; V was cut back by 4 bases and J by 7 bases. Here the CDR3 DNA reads TGTGCCAGCAGCTGGACAGCGGGGGGGCGAAATGAGCAGTTCTTC. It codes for CASSWTAGGRNEQFF.

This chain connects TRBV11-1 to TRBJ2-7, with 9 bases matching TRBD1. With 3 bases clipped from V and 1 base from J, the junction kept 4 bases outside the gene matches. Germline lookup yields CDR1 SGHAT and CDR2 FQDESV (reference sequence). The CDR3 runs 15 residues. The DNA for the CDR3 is TGTGCCAGCAGCTTCCGACAGGGGGTTTCCTACGAGCAGTACTTC. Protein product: CASSFRQGVSYEQYF. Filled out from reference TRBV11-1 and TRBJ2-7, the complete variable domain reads EAEVAQSPRYKITEKSQAVAFWCDPISGHATLYWYRQILGQGPELLVQFQDESVVDDSQLPKDRFSAERLKGVDSTLKIQPAELGDSAMYLCASSFRQGVSYEQYFGPGTRLTVT.

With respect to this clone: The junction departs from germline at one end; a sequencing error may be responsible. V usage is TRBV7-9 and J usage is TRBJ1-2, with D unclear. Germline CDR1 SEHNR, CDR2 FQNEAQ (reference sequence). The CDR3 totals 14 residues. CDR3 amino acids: CASSQEPRRDGYTF. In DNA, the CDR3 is TGCGCCAGCAGCCAAGAGCCCCGGAGGGATGGCTACACCTTC.

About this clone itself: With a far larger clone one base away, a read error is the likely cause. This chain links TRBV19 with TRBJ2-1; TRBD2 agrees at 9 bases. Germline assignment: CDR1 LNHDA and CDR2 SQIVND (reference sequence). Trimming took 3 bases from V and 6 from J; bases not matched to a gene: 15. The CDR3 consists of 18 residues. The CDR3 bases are TGTGCCAGTAGTATCCCCGGGGTAGCGGGGGAGCGAGGCAATGAGCAGTTCTTC. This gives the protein CASSIPGVAGERGNEQFF.

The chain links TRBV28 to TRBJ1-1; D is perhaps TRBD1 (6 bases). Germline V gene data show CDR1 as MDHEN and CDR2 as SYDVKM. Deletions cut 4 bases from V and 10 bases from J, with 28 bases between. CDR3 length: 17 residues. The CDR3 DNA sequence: TGTGCCAGCAGTTCCATCCCCGGGACACTAGGGATTGGAGCAGCTTTCTTT. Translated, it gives CASSSIPGTLGIGAAFF.

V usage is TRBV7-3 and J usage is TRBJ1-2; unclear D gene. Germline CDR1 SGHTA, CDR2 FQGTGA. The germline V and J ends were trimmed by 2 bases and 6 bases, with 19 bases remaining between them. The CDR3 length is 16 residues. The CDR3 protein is CASSLAGELHRNGYTF. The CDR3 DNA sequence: TGTGCCAGCAGCTTAGCTGGGGAGTTACATAGGAATGGCTACACCTTC.

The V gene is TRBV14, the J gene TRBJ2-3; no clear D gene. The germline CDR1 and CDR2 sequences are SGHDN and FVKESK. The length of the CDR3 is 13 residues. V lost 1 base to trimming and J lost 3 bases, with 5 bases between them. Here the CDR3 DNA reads TGTGCCAGCAGCCAAGTTTCTACAGATACGCAGTATTTT. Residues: CASSQVSTDTQYF.

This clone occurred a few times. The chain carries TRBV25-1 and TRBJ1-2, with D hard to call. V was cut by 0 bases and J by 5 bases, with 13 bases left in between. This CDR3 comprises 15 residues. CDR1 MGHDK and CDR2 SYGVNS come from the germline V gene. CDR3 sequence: CASSEYKEDPYGYTF. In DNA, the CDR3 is TGTGCCAGCAGTGAATATAAGGAAGACCCGTATGGCTACACCTTC.

The CDR3 reads CASSLGTGGVQPQHF. In nucleotides, the CDR3 is TGTGCCAGCAGCCTTGGGACAGGGGGCGTTCAGCCCCAGCATTTT. The rearrangement links TRBV5-5 to TRBJ1-5, with TRBD1 matching over 12 bases. With 4 bases clipped from V and 6 bases from J, the junction kept 5 bases outside the gene matches. The germline V gene encodes CDR1 SGHKS and CDR2 YYEKEE (reference sequence). This CDR3 has 15 residues.

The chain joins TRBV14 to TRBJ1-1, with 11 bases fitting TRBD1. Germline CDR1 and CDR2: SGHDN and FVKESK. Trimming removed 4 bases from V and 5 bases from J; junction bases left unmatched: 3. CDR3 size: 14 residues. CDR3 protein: CASSPDRGLTEAFF. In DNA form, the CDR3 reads TGTGCCAGCAGCCCGGACAGGGGGCTAACTGAAGCTTTCTTT.

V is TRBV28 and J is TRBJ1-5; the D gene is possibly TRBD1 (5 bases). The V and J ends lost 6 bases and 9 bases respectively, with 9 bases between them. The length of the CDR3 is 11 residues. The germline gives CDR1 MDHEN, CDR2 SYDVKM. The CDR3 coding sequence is TGTGCCAGCAGCACAGACAGGCCCCAGCATTTT. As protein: CASSTDRPQHF.

The CDR3 DNA sequence: TGTGCCAGCAGCCCGACAGGGAGGGATGGCTACACCTTC. It yields the protein CASSPTGRDGYTF. The chain recombines TRBV7-9 with TRBJ1-2; 7 nucleotides line up with TRBD1. Germline assignment: CDR1 SEHNR and CDR2 FQNEAQ (reference sequence). V lost 5 bases, J lost 6 bases, and 6 bases stayed unmatched. This CDR3 region has 13 residues. The full variable domain, completed using reference TRBV7-9 and TRBJ1-2, is DTGVSQNPRHKITKRGQNVTFRCDPISEHNRLYWYRQTLGQGPEFLTYFQNEAQLEKSRLLSDRFSAERPKGSFSTLEIQRTEQGDSAMYLCASSPTGRDGYTFGSGTRLTVV.

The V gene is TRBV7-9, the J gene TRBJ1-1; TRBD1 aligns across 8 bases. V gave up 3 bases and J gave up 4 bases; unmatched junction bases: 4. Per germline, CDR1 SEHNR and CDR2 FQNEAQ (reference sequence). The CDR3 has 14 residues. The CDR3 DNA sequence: TGTGCCAGCAGCTTCACAGGGGGAAGCACTGAAGCTTTCTTT. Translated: CASSFTGGSTEAFF.

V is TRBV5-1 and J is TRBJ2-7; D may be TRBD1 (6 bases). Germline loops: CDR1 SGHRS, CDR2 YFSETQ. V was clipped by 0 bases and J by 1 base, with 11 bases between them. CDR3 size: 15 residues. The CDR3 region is CASSLGERGSYEQYV. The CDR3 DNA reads TGCGCCAGCAGCTTGGGTGAAAGGGGGTCCTACGAGCAGTACGTC.

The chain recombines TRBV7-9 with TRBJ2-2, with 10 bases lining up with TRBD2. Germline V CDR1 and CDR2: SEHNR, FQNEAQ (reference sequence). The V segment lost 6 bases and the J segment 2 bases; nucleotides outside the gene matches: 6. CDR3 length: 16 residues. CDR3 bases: TGTGCCAGCAGTCCTAGCGGGGGTTACAACACCGGGGAGCTGTTTTTT. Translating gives CASSPSGGYNTGELFF. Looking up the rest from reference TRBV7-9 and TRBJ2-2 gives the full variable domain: DTGVSQNPRHKITKRGQNVTFRCDPISEHNRLYWYRQTLGQGPEFLTYFQNEAQLEKSRLLSDRFSAERPKGSFSTLEIQRTEQGDSAMYLCASSPSGGYNTGELFFGEGSRLTVL.

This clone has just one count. For the CDR3, the DNA is TGTGCCAGCAGCGTATTGGGGGAGAGCAATCAGCCCCAGCATTTT. Amino acid sequence: CASSVLGESNQPQHF. V is TRBV9 and J is TRBJ1-5; D might be TRBD1 (5 bases). CDR1 and CDR2 (germline): SGDLS, YYNGEE. There are 15 residues in the CDR3. The ends were cut back, 1 base at V and 1 base at J, with 9 bases in the middle.

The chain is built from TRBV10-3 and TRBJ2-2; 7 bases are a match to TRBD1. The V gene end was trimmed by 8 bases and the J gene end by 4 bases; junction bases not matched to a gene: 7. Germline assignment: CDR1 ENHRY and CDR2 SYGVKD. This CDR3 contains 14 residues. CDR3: CAIAGTASTGELFF. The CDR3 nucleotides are TGTGCCATCGCCGGGACAGCGAGCACCGGGGAGCTGTTTTTT.

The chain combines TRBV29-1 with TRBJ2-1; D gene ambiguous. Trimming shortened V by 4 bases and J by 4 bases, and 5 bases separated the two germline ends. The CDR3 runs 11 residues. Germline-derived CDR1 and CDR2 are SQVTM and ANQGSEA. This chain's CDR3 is CSVAPYNEQFF. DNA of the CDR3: TGCAGCGTTGCACCGTACAATGAGCAGTTCTTC.

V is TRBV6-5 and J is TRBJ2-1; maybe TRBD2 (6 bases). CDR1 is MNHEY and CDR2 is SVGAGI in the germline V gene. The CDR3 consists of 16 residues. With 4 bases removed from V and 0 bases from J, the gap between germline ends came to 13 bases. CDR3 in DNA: TGTGCCAGCAGTTCCGGGACTCTGAGCTCCTACAATGAGCAGTTCTTC. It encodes CASSSGTLSSYNEQFF.

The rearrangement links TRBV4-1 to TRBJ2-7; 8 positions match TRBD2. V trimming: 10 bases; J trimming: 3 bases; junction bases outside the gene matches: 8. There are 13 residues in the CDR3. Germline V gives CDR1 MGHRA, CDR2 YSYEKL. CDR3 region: CATSLAGNYEQYF. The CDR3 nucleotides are TGCGCCACCTCCCTAGCGGGTAACTACGAGCAGTACTTC.

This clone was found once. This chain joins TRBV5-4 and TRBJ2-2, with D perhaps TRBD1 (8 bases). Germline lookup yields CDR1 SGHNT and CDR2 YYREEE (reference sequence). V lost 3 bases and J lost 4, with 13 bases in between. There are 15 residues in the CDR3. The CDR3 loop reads CASSSGGGSTGELFF. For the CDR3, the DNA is TGTGCCAGCAGCTCAGGGGGCGGGAGCACCGGGGAGCTGTTTTTT.

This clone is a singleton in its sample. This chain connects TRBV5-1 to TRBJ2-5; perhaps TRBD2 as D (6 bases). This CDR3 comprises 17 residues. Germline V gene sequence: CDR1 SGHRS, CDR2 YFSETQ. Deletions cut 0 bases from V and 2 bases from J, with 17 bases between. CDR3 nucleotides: TGCGCCAGCAGCTTGGCCGGGGTAGCGGACCTTCAAGAGACCCAGTACTTC. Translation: CASSLAGVADLQETQYF.

The CDR3 reads CASSLESLYDEQFF. The CDR3 DNA reads as TGTGCCAGCAGCTTAGAATCGCTTTATGATGAGCAGTTCTTC. The chain joins TRBV11-2 to TRBJ2-1; D is uncertain. Germline V gene sequence: CDR1 SGHAT, CDR2 FQNNGV. The CDR3 extends over 14 amino acids. V shed 0 bases and J shed 8 bases, with 11 bases lying between them. Using reference TRBV11-2 and TRBJ2-1 for the parts outside the CDR3, the full variable domain is EAGVAQSPRYKIIEKRQSVAFWCNPISGHATLYWYQQILGQGPKLLIQFQNNGVVDDSQLPKDRFSAERLKGVDSTLKIQPAKLEDSAVYLCASSLESLYDEQFFGPGTRLTVL.

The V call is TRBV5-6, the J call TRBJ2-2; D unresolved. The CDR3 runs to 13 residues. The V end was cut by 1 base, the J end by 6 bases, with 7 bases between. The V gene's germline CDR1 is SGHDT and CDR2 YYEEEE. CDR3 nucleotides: TGTGCCAGCAGCTTGTCGGCCCCCGGGGAGCTGTTTTTT. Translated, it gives CASSLSAPGELFF.